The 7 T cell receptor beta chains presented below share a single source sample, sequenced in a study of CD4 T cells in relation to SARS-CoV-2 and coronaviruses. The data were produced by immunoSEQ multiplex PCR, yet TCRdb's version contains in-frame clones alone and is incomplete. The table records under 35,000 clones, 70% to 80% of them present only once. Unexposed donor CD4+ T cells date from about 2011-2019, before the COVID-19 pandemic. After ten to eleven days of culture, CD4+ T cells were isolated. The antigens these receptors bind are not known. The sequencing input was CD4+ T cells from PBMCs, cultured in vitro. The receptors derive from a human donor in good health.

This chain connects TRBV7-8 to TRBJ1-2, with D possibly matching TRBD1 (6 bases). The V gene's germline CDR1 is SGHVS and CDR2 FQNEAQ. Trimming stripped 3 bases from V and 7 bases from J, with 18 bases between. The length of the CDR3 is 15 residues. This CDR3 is CASSFSAVRGSGYTF. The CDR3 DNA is TGTGCCAGCAGCTTCAGCGCCGTCAGGGGAAGTGGCTACACCTTC.

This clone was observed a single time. The CDR3: CASSPTTSGRYSDTQYF. The CDR3 DNA is TGTGCCAGCAGCCCGACGACTAGCGGGAGATACTCAGATACGCAGTATTTT. The chain is built from TRBV9 and TRBJ2-3, with 12 bases lining up with TRBD2. J lost 4 bases, V lost 4 bases, and 10 bases had no gene match. Germline V gene sequence: CDR1 SGDLS, CDR2 YYNGEE. CDR3 length equals 17 residues.

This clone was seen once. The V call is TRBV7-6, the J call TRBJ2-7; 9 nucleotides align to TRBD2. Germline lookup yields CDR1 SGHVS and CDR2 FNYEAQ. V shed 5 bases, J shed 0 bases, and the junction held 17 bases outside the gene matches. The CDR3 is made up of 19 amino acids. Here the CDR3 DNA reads TGTGCCAGCAGCCGGCTGGTTAGCGGGAGTACCACCAGCTCCTACGAGCAGTACTTC. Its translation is CASSRLVSGSTTSSYEQYF.

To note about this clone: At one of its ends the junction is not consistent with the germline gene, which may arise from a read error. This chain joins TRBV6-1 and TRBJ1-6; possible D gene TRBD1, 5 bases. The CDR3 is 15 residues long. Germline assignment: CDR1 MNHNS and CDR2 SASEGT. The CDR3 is CASSEQGGYNLPLHF. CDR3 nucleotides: TGTGCCAGCAGTGAACAGGGCGGCTATAATTTACCCCTCCACTTT.

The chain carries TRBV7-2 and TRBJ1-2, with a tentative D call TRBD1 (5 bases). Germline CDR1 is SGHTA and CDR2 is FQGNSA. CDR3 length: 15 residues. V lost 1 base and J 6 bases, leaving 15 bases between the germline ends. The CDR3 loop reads CASSLETRGIDGYTF. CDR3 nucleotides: TGTGCCAGCAGCTTAGAGACGAGGGGTATTGATGGCTACACCTTC.

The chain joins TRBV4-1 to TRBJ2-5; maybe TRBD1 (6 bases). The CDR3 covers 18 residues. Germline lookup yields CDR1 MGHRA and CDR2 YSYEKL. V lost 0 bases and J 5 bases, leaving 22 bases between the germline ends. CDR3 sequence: CASSQDLAFGTPGETQYF. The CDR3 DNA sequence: TGCGCCAGCAGCCAAGATCTTGCTTTCGGGACACCGGGGGAGACCCAGTACTTC.

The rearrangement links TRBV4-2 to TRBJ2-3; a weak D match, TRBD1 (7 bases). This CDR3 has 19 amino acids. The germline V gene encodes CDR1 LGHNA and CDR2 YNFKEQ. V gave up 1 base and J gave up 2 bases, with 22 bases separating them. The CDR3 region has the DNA TGTGCCAGCAGCCAAGTGACAGGGAGGAGTTTGGGGACCACAGATACGCAGTATTTT. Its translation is CASSQVTGRSLGTTDTQYF.